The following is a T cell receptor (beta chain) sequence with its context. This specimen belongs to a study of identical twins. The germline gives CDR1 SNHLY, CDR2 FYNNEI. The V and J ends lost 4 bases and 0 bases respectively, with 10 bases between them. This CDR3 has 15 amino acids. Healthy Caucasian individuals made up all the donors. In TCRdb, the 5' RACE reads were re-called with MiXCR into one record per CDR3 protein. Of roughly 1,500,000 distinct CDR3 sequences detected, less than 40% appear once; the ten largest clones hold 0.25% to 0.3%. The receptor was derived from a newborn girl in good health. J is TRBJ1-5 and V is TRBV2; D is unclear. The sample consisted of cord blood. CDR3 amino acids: CASSGQILSNQPQHF. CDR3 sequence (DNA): TGTGCCAGCAGTGGGCAGATCCTTAGCAATCAGCCCCAGCATTTT.